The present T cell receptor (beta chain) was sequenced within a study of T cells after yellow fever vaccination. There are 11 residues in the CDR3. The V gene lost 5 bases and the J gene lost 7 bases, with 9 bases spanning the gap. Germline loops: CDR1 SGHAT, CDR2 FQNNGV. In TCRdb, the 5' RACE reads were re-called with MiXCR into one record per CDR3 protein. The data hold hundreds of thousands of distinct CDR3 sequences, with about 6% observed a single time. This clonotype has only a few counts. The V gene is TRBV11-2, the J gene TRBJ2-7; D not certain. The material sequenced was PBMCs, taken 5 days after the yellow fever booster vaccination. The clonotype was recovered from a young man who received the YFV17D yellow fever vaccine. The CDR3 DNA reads TGTGCCAGCAGCCCACTCCAGGAGCAGTACTTC. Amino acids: CASSPLQEQYF.